This passage covers 12 T cell receptor beta chains from one sample sequenced in a study of blood T cell repertoires in COVID-19 (dated by TCRdb to 2018 to 2021). The library was built by means of the immunoSEQ multiplex PCR assay. TCRdb took over this immuneACCESS table, retaining in-frame rearrangements with V and J assigned. Such tables are incomplete; in checked studies, under half of the missing clones stem from an unresolved V gene, and the remainder is unexplained. The sample records 96,000 or so clones, approximately 90% of which are singletons. The ten biggest clones cover 2.9% of the sample. The sample taken for sequencing was peripheral blood. These receptors came from a woman of 80 years or more with acute or convalescent COVID-19.

The genes are TRBV5-5 and TRBJ2-5; 10 nucleotides align to TRBD2. Germline V lookup: CDR1 SGHKS, CDR2 YYEKEE (reference sequence). V was pared by 0 bases and J by 9 bases, with 14 bases of the junction left unmatched. The CDR3 runs 17 residues. CDR3 loop: CASSLAPLAGAGGAQYF. CDR3 DNA: TGTGCCAGCAGCTTGGCCCCTCTAGCGGGAGCCGGTGGGGCCCAGTACTTC.

The genes are TRBV19 and TRBJ2-5; weak D call: TRBD2 (6 bases). The CDR3 has 13 residues. V was shortened by 9 bases and J by 2 bases, with 13 bases between the two germline ends. Germline V gene sequence: CDR1 LNHDA, CDR2 SQIVND (reference sequence). Here the CDR3 DNA reads TGTGCCAGCCGGAGGGGCCTACAAGAGACCCAGTACTTC. This translates into CASRRGLQETQYF.

The chain combines TRBV7-3 with TRBJ1-4; 9 nucleotides match TRBD1. Trimming removed 5 bases from V and 5 bases from J; junction bases left unmatched: 6. The CDR3 loop spans 15 amino acids. Germline lookup yields CDR1 SGHTA and CDR2 FQGTGA. CDR3 protein: CASSKTGGSNEKLFF. In DNA form, the CDR3 reads TGTGCCAGCAGCAAAACAGGGGGCTCGAATGAAAAACTGTTTTTT.

This chain joins TRBV19 and TRBJ2-1, with TRBD2 identical over 7 bases. V shed 0 bases, J shed 4 bases, and the junction held 9 bases outside the gene matches. Germline V lookup: CDR1 LNHDA, CDR2 SQIVND (reference sequence). CDR3 size: 17 residues. The CDR3 loop reads CASSIDLVGLEYNEQFF. The CDR3 region has the DNA TGTGCCAGTAGTATAGATCTAGTAGGACTAGAGTACAATGAGCAGTTCTTC.

CDR3 nucleotides: TGTGCCAGCAGTTACGTCGGACAGGGGGCCGACAGACAGCCCCAGCATTTT. This gives the protein CASSYVGQGADRQPQHF. The chain joins TRBV6-2 or TRBV6-3 to TRBJ1-5, with TRBD1 matching over 11 bases. Germline V gene lookup returns CDR1 MNHEY and CDR2 SVGEGT. J was trimmed by 7 bases and V by 2 bases; bases with no gene match: 10. The CDR3 sequence is 17 residues long.

CDR3 nucleotides: TGTGCCAGCAGCTTGGTAGCGGGAGGGCCAGATACGCAGTATTTT. This sequence encodes CASSLVAGGPDTQYF. V usage is TRBV7-2 and J usage is TRBJ2-3; TRBD2 matches at 11 bases. Trimming at V came to 3 bases and at J to 4 bases, leaving 3 bases not matched to a gene. Germline V CDR1 and CDR2: SGHTA, FQGNSA. This CDR3 is 15 amino acids long.

The rearrangement joins TRBV25-1 to TRBJ2-3, with 7 bases identical to TRBD1. The CDR3 loop spans 14 amino acids. The germline CDR1 and CDR2 sequences are MGHDK and SYGVNS. The trim removed 4 bases at V and 6 bases at J, leaving 7 bases unmatched. The CDR3, as DNA: TGTGCCAGCAGTGGCCACAGGGGTATGGATACGCAGTATTTT. Translation: CASSGHRGMDTQYF.

This chain links TRBV19 with TRBJ1-1; TRBD1 matches at 7 bases. Germline V gene data show CDR1 as LNHDA and CDR2 as SQIVND (reference sequence). The CDR3 has 15 residues. The J segment lost 5 bases and the V segment lost 2 bases, leaving 8 bases of the junction unmatched. CDR3: CASSIPETGWTEAFF. For the CDR3, the DNA is TGTGCCAGTAGTATACCCGAGACAGGGTGGACTGAAGCTTTCTTT.

The CDR3 here is CASSYFTGTSGIWSEQFF. CDR3 nucleotide sequence: TGTGCCAGCAGCTACTTCACCGGGACTAGCGGGATTTGGAGTGAGCAGTTCTTC. V gene TRBV7-6 combines with J gene TRBJ2-1; 13 bases fit TRBD2. Germline loops: CDR1 SGHVS, CDR2 FNYEAQ. There are 18 residues in the CDR3. The V gene end was trimmed by 4 bases and the J gene end by 9 bases; junction bases not matched to a gene: 15. The variable domain in full, completed from reference TRBV7-6 and TRBJ2-1, reads GAGVSQSPRYKVTKRGQDVALRCDPISGHVSLYWYRQALGQGPEFLTYFNYEAQQDKSGLPNDRFSAERPEGSISTLTIQRTEQRDSAMYRCASSYFTGTSGIWSEQFFGPGTRLTVL.

The gene calls are TRBV28 and TRBJ1-4; 8 bases map to TRBD1. Germline V gene data show CDR1 as MDHEN and CDR2 as SYDVKM. This CDR3 region has 15 residues. J gave up 3 bases and V 4 bases, and 4 bases lay outside the gene matches. The CDR3 bases are TGTGCCAGCAGTTCGATGACAGGGGCTAATGAAAAACTGTTTTTT. Amino acid sequence: CASSSMTGANEKLFF.

The chain uses TRBV25-1 and TRBJ1-1; D uncertain. The V end lost 3 bases, the J end lost 1 base, and 6 bases lay between the germline ends. The CDR3 runs 13 residues. CDR1 is MGHDK and CDR2 is SYGVNS in the germline V gene. The CDR3 sequence is CASSDRWNTEAFF. CDR3 sequence (DNA): TGTGCCAGCAGTGATCGGTGGAACACTGAAGCTTTCTTT.

The genes are TRBV5-1 and TRBJ1-3; D ambiguous. The V gene's germline CDR1 is SGHRS and CDR2 YFSETQ. The CDR3 is 14 amino acids. Trimming shortened V by 0 bases and J by 4 bases, and 8 bases separated the two germline ends. DNA for the CDR3: TGCGCCAGCAGCTTGGTTGGCAGGGGAAACACCATATATTTT. Amino acid sequence: CASSLVGRGNTIYF.